This T cell receptor beta chain was identified during a study of shared T cell receptors in the human thymus. Trimming took 2 bases from V and 5 from J; bases not matched to a gene: 5. This CDR3 has 15 residues. CDR1 is MDHEN and CDR2 is SYDVKM in the germline V gene. Libraries were prepared by immunoSEQ multiplex PCR; TCRdb keeps only in-frame clonotypes and omits some of them. The sample records hundreds of thousands of clones, just under 95% being singletons. This TCR came from a human donor. The chain links TRBV28 to TRBJ2-1, with TRBD1 matching over 8 bases. The sample consisted of thymocytes. The CDR3 region is CASSLLQGANNEQFF. DNA of the CDR3: TGTGCCAGCAGTTTACTGCAGGGGGCTAACAATGAGCAGTTCTTC.